Below are 27 T cell receptor beta chains sequenced from a single sample in a study of blood T cells in healthy people across ages. A second PCR, run for roughly 7 to 11 cycles, used a sample-barcoded 5' primer plus a J-beta primer mix. TCRdb reprocessed the 5' RACE reads with MiXCR, giving one entry per CDR3 protein. The repertoire holds some 690,000 distinct CDR3 sequences, with over 20% as singletons. Input material: blood. All receptors come from a man in his 70s in good health.

This clonotype occurred a few times. This rearrangement joins TRBV29-1 to TRBJ2-3; tentatively, D is TRBD1 (6 bases). Germline values: CDR1 SQVTM, CDR2 ANQGSEA. The CDR3 totals 13 residues. The V end was cut by 6 bases, the J end by 3 bases, with 13 bases between. DNA for the CDR3: TGCAGCGTCTACAGGGACCCAACAGATACGCAGTATTTT. This sequence encodes CSVYRDPTDTQYF.

The chain uses TRBV20-1 and TRBJ2-2; D uncertain. This CDR3 is built from 15 residues. Germline V CDR1 and CDR2: DFQATT, SNEGSKA (reference sequence). Trimming removed 2 bases at V and 0 bases at J, with 10 bases between. CDR3 sequence: CSARSALANTGELFF. The CDR3 DNA follows: TGCAGTGCTAGATCTGCGTTAGCGAACACCGGGGAGCTGTTTTTT.

This clonotype appeared a few times. V is TRBV20-1 and J is TRBJ2-5; 7 bases line up with TRBD2. CDR3 length equals 16 residues. Per germline, CDR1 DFQATT and CDR2 SNEGSKA (reference sequence). V was clipped by 0 bases and J by 1 base; unmatched bases: 8. The CDR3 sequence: CSARDFPRGVQETQYF. The CDR3 DNA sequence: TGCAGTGCTAGAGATTTTCCCCGGGGGGTCCAAGAGACCCAGTACTTC.

This clonotype appeared a few times. This chain connects TRBV6-2 or TRBV6-3 to TRBJ2-1; maybe TRBD1 (6 bases). Germline CDR1 MNHEY, CDR2 SVGEGT. This CDR3 is built from 14 residues. V was clipped by 2 bases and J by 2 bases, with 7 bases between them. CDR3 bases: TGTGCCAGCAGTTACGCAGGGGCCTACAATGAGCAGTTCTTC. Amino acids: CASSYAGAYNEQFF.

This clonotype was seen ten or more times. The chain links TRBV3-1 to TRBJ1-2; D is undetermined. V was cut by 4 bases and J by 8 bases, with 8 bases left in between. The CDR3 runs 11 residues. Germline loops: CDR1 LGHDT, CDR2 YNNKEL (reference sequence). The CDR3 region is CASSPGRGYTF. The CDR3 DNA reads TGTGCCAGCAGCCCCGGGAGAGGCTACACCTTC.

This clonotype was picked up a small number of times. CDR3 coding DNA: TGTGCCAGCAGTTACTCGGCGGCAGGGGGCAAGGGAACTGAAGCTTTCTTT. This gives the protein CASSYSAAGGKGTEAFF. The V and J genes are TRBV6-6 and TRBJ1-1; 8 positions agree with TRBD1. The CDR3 is made up of 17 amino acids. V was pared by 0 bases and J by 5 bases, with 11 bases of the junction left unmatched. Germline V gene lookup returns CDR1 MNHNY and CDR2 SVGAGI (reference sequence).

This clonotype turned up a few times. The chain carries TRBV29-1 and TRBJ1-1; no reliable D call. V was trimmed by 3 bases and J by 1 base, leaving 18 bases between them. The CDR3 has 16 amino acids. CDR1 and CDR2 (germline): SQVTM, ANQGSEA. The CDR3 loop is CSVDGGPRVRNTEAFF. In nucleotides, the CDR3 is TGCAGCGTTGACGGCGGACCAAGGGTGAGGAACACTGAAGCTTTCTTT.

J is TRBJ2-3 and V is TRBV19; TRBD2 agrees at 9 bases. Germline V CDR1 and CDR2: LNHDA, SQIVND (reference sequence). V trimming: 0 bases; J trimming: 1 base; junction bases outside the gene matches: 5. The CDR3 is made up of 17 amino acids. This CDR3 is CASSIDSAGGGTDTQYF. DNA of the CDR3: TGTGCCAGTAGTATAGACTCTGCGGGGGGGGGCACAGATACGCAGTATTTT.

This clonotype was counted between two and nine times. CDR3 DNA: TGTGCCAGCAGCTTAGAGGCCATCAGGGGTTATGAGCAGTTCTTC. Protein product: CASSLEAIRGYEQFF. The chain is built from TRBV7-6 and TRBJ2-1; D perhaps matches TRBD1 (6 bases). V shed 1 base and J shed 8 bases, with 15 bases lying between them. Germline V gene data show CDR1 as SGHVS and CDR2 as FNYEAQ. The CDR3 is 15 amino acids.

The chain couples TRBV20-1 to TRBJ1-2; no reliable D call. With 1 base removed from V and 7 bases from J, the gap between germline ends came to 13 bases. Germline V gene sequence: CDR1 DFQATT, CDR2 SNEGSKA (reference sequence). The CDR3 contains 13 residues. The CDR3 spells CSARVNVGGGYTF. Written as DNA, the CDR3 is TGCAGTGCTAGAGTAAATGTAGGCGGTGGCTACACCTTC.

This clonotype appeared a few times. V gene TRBV2 combines with J gene TRBJ2-5; the match to TRBD1 covers 8 bases. CDR3 length: 16 amino acids. The ends lost 4 bases at V and 5 bases at J; junction bases unmatched: 12. The germline CDR1 and CDR2 sequences are SNHLY and FYNNEI. CDR3 DNA: TGTGCCAGCAGTGTTTTCCGGCAGGGGGCTGGGGAGACCCAGTACTTC. Translated, it gives CASSVFRQGAGETQYF.

The chain joins TRBV7-3 to TRBJ2-3; no definite D call. Germline CDR1 is SGHTA and CDR2 is FQGTGA. V dropped 0 bases and J dropped 2 bases, with 9 bases sitting between them. There are 15 residues in the CDR3. CDR3 region: CASSLTPRLTDTQYF. Here the CDR3 DNA reads TGTGCCAGCAGCTTAACGCCTAGGCTCACAGATACGCAGTATTTT.

The J gene is TRBJ2-2, the V gene TRBV29-1; D ambiguous. Germline CDR1 SQVTM, CDR2 ANQGSEA. Deletions cut 7 bases from V and 6 bases from J, with 12 bases between. The CDR3 is made up of 12 amino acids. The CDR3: CSALTQAGELFF. The CDR3 DNA reads as TGCAGCGCCCTGACTCAGGCCGGGGAGCTGTTTTTT.

A few counts support this clonotype. One junction end does not reproduce the germline sequence, and a read error may be involved. The chain couples TRBV27 to TRBJ2-2; 9 bases match TRBD2. The CDR3 is 16 amino acids. Germline-derived CDR1 and CDR2 are MNHEY and SMNVEV (reference sequence). Written as DNA, the CDR3 is TGTGCCACCAGTAAAGCGGGGGGAGAATACGCCGGGGAGCTGTTTTTT. Translated: CATSKAGGEYAGELFF.

The table lists this clonotype with a few counts. The rearrangement uses TRBV20-1 and TRBJ2-1; 7 bases map to TRBD2. After removal of 5 bases from V and 3 bases from J, the junction contained 13 bases not matched to a gene. The CDR3 totals 16 residues. Germline assignment: CDR1 DFQATT and CDR2 SNEGSKA (reference sequence). The CDR3 here is CSAPEPLAVVYNEQFF. CDR3 nucleotide sequence: TGCAGTGCTCCTGAACCTCTAGCGGTGGTCTACAATGAGCAGTTCTTC.

This clonotype was detected only a few times. The chain combines TRBV5-5 with TRBJ2-5; 8 bases line up with TRBD1. Germline CDR1 SGHKS, CDR2 YYEKEE (reference sequence). There are 16 residues in the CDR3. Trimming at V came to 4 bases and at J to 4 bases, leaving 12 bases not matched to a gene. CDR3 bases: TGTGCCAGCAGCCCTACCGGGACAGGCAAACGAGAGACCCAGTACTTC. Its protein is CASSPTGTGKRETQYF.

This clonotype was counted a few times. CDR3 coding DNA: TGTGCCAGCAGGCGGACAACAAGTTATGACGAGCAGTACTTC. It yields the protein CASRRTTSYDEQYF. The chain carries TRBV7-9 and TRBJ2-7, with D perhaps TRBD1 (5 bases). This CDR3 region has 14 residues. V was trimmed by 6 bases and J by 5 bases, leaving 17 bases between them. The V gene's germline CDR1 is SEHNR and CDR2 FQNEAQ (reference sequence).

This clonotype was found a few times. This rearrangement joins TRBV29-1 to TRBJ2-5; 8 bases fit TRBD2. Germline CDR1 SQVTM, CDR2 ANQGSEA. The CDR3 sequence is 14 residues long. The V and J ends lost 3 bases and 0 bases, in that order; junction bases with no gene match: 3. The chain's CDR3 is CSVERGAYQETQYF. As DNA, the CDR3 is TGCAGCGTTGAGCGGGGGGCCTACCAAGAGACCCAGTACTTC.

This clonotype has just a few counts. The chain uses TRBV7-9 and TRBJ1-2; D uncertain. CDR1 is SEHNR and CDR2 is FQNEAQ in the germline V gene (reference sequence). The CDR3 is 14 amino acids. Trimming removed 2 bases from V and 0 bases from J, with 7 bases in between. The CDR3 is CASSLSGTNYGYTF. Written as DNA, the CDR3 is TGTGCCAGCAGCTTATCAGGAACTAACTATGGCTACACCTTC.

In this sample, this clonotype turned up a few times. The chain has TRBV5-8 and TRBJ2-1; 7 bases are shared with TRBD1. CDR1 is SGHTS, CDR2 YDEGEE, per germline. The CDR3 has 14 residues. Losses at the gene ends were 0 bases for V and 6 bases for J; bases not matched to a gene: 3. DNA of the CDR3: TGTGCCAGCAGCTTGGGGCAGGGGGTCAATGAGCAGTTCTTC. This sequence encodes CASSLGQGVNEQFF.

This clonotype was counted between two and nine times. V is TRBV12-3 or TRBV12-4 and J is TRBJ1-2; D unresolved. The length of the CDR3 is 15 residues. The V end lost 5 bases, the J end lost 3 bases, and 16 bases lay between the germline ends. The CDR3 DNA reads TGTGCCAGCAGTCCCACTGGGTCGAGGGACTATGGCTACACCTTC. Its protein is CASSPTGSRDYGYTF.

This clonotype occurred a few times. This chain links TRBV5-1 with TRBJ2-5; TRBD1 aligns across 8 bases. The end of the DNA fits TRBJ2-7 better, so the J call may be wrong. CDR1 SGHRS and CDR2 YFSETQ come from the germline V gene. This CDR3 is built from 13 residues. CDR3 loop: CASSLGDRYEQYF. The DNA for the CDR3 is TGCGCCAGCAGCTTGGGGGACAGGTACGAGCAGTACTTC.

The gene calls are TRBV4-2 and TRBJ2-3; maybe TRBD1 (6 bases). Trimming removed 8 bases at V and 0 bases at J, with 21 bases between. Germline-derived CDR1 and CDR2 are LGHNA and YNFKEQ. The CDR3 length is 17 residues. CDR3 in DNA: TGTGCCAGCCGCACCGGGACACAGGAGGCTAGCACAGATACGCAGTATTTT. Protein: CASRTGTQEASTDTQYF.

This clonotype was seen more than once but under ten times. The chain has TRBV28 and TRBJ2-3, with D unresolved. The CDR3 has 13 amino acids. The V end was cut by 8 bases, the J end by 3 bases, with 12 bases between. Looked up from germline, CDR1 is MDHEN and CDR2 is SYDVKM. The CDR3 loop is CASQSRRTDTQYF. Here the CDR3 DNA reads TGTGCCAGCCAATCTCGTCGTACAGATACGCAGTATTTT. The full variable domain, with the rest looked up from reference TRBV28 and TRBJ2-3, is DVKVTQSSRYLVKRTGEKVFLECVQDMDHENMFWYRQDPGLGLRLIYFSYDVKMKEKGDIPEGYSVSREKKERFSLILESASTNQTSMYLCASQSRRTDTQYFGPGTRLTVL.

The chain couples TRBV28 to TRBJ1-4, with 11 bases fitting TRBD1. The CDR3 extends over 14 amino acids. Germline CDR1 is MDHEN and CDR2 is SYDVKM. Trimming at V came to 7 bases and at J to 10 bases, leaving 8 bases not matched to a gene. This CDR3 is CASIQDRGQRKLFF. Here the CDR3 DNA reads TGTGCCAGCATTCAGGACAGGGGGCAGCGAAAACTGTTTTTT.

This chain connects TRBV6-6 to TRBJ2-1; D remains unclear. CDR1 is MNHNY, CDR2 SVGAGI, per germline (reference sequence). V lost 8 bases and J 0 bases, leaving 11 bases between the germline ends. The CDR3 sequence is 14 residues long. The CDR3 is CASGLSGSYNEQFF. The CDR3, as DNA: TGTGCCAGCGGTCTAAGTGGCTCCTACAATGAGCAGTTCTTC.

This clonotype was recorded many times. J is TRBJ1-2 and V is TRBV9; 7 positions match TRBD1. Trimming cost V 3 bases and J 5 bases; bases outside gene matches: 10. There are 15 residues in the CDR3. CDR1 is SGDLS and CDR2 is YYNGEE in the germline V gene. The CDR3 loop is CASSASDRERYGYTF. The CDR3 coding sequence is TGTGCCAGCAGCGCCTCCGACAGGGAAAGGTATGGCTACACCTTC.